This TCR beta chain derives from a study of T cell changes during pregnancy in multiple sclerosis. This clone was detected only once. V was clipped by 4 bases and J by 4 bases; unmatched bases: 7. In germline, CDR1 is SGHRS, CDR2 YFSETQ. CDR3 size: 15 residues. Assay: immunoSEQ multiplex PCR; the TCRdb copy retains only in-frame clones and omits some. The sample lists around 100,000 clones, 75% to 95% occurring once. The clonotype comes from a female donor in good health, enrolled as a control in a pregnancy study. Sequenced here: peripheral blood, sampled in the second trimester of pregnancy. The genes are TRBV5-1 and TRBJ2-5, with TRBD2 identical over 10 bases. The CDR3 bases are TGCGCCAGCAGCACCTTAGCGGGGGGAGGAGAGACCCAGTACTTC. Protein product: CASSTLAGGGETQYF. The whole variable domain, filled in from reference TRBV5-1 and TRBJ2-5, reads KAGVTQTPRYLIKTRGQQVTLSCSPISGHRSVSWYQQTPGQGLQFLFEYFSETQRNKGNFPGRFSGRQFSNSRSEMNVSTLELGDSALYLCASSTLAGGGETQYFGPGTRLLVL.